These 30 T cell receptor beta chains were sequenced from one sample in a study of blood T cell repertoires in COVID-19. The protocol was immunoSEQ multiplex PCR, while the TCRdb copy is restricted to in-frame clones and leaves out a portion. The table records over 200,000 clones, 92% of them present only once. The sample was peripheral blood. These receptors all come from a man aged 30-40 years with acute or convalescent COVID-19.

This chain joins TRBV28 and TRBJ2-7, with D perhaps matching TRBD2 (6 bases). Germline CDR1 MDHEN, CDR2 SYDVKM. The V end lost 1 base, the J end lost 0 bases, and 10 bases lay between the germline ends. CDR3 length equals 15 residues. In DNA form, the CDR3 reads TGTGCCAGCAGTTTATCTGGAGCGGGCTCCTACGAGCAGTACTTC. It encodes CASSLSGAGSYEQYF.

The V call is TRBV29-1, the J call TRBJ2-7, with D possibly being TRBD2 (6 bases). V was shortened by 4 bases and J by 6 bases, with 13 bases between the two germline ends. This CDR3 region has 12 residues. Per germline, CDR1 SQVTM and CDR2 ANQGSEA. CDR3 residues: CSVVSVGGEQYF. CDR3 nucleotide sequence: TGCAGCGTTGTGTCGGTGGGAGGCGAGCAGTACTTC.

As DNA, the CDR3 is TGTGCCAGTGGGGACAGGGGCAGAGGTACGCAGTATTTT. Amino acid sequence: CASGDRGRGTQYF. The rearrangement uses TRBV19 and TRBJ2-3; the match to TRBD1 covers 10 bases. The CDR3 loop spans 13 amino acids. The V gene's germline CDR1 is LNHDA and CDR2 SQIVND (reference sequence). Trimming at V came to 8 bases and at J to 8 bases, leaving 7 bases not matched to a gene.

The chain has TRBV9 and TRBJ2-7, with 8 bases fitting TRBD2. The germline V gene has CDR1 SGDLS and CDR2 YYNGEE. This CDR3 is 14 amino acids long. The V and J ends lost 0 bases and 6 bases, in that order; junction bases with no gene match: 5. The DNA for the CDR3 is TGTGCCAGCAGCGTAGGGCTAGCGGGTCGCGAGCAGTACTTC. It encodes CASSVGLAGREQYF.

The CDR3 spells CASSPVGGGGTEAFF. CDR3 nucleotide sequence: TGTGCCAGCAGCCCGGTGGGGGGAGGGGGCACTGAAGCTTTCTTT. This chain connects TRBV5-4 to TRBJ1-1; weak D call: TRBD1 (6 bases). Germline V lookup: CDR1 SGHNT, CDR2 YYREEE (reference sequence). Trimming removed 4 bases at V and 4 bases at J, with 17 bases between. The CDR3 totals 15 residues.

The rearrangement joins TRBV19 to TRBJ1-6, with D tentatively TRBD1 (5 bases). Germline-derived CDR1 and CDR2 are LNHDA and SQIVND (reference sequence). This CDR3 is 16 amino acids long. Trimming pared 0 bases from V and 10 bases from J, leaving 16 bases between. This CDR3 reads CASSIDRVGIGSPLHF. CDR3 sequence (DNA): TGTGCCAGTAGTATAGACAGGGTTGGAATCGGATCACCCCTCCACTTT.

This clone was observed once. The J gene is TRBJ1-4, the V gene TRBV3-1 (or the pseudogene TRBV3-2); TRBD1 agrees at 8 bases. CDR1 and CDR2 (germline): LGHDT, YNNKEL (reference sequence). The V and J ends lost 4 bases and 8 bases, in that order; junction bases with no gene match: 6. CDR3 length: 14 residues. The CDR3 loop is CASSPRTGYEKLFF. The CDR3 coding sequence is TGTGCCAGCAGCCCCAGGACAGGGTACGAAAAACTGTTTTTT.

The chain links TRBV5-4 to TRBJ2-2; D is perhaps TRBD2 (6 bases). V was cut by 0 bases and J by 0 bases, with 12 bases left in between. The CDR3 contains 17 residues. The germline V gene encodes CDR1 SGHNT and CDR2 YYREEE (reference sequence). As DNA, the CDR3 is TGTGCCAGCAGCTTGGATAGTAGGAGGGCGAACACCGGGGAGCTGTTTTTT. Its protein product is CASSLDSRRANTGELFF.

The chain combines TRBV7-8 with TRBJ2-2, with TRBD2 matching over 8 bases. Trimming took 5 bases from V and 6 from J; bases not matched to a gene: 8. CDR3 size: 15 residues. CDR1 is SGHVS, CDR2 FQNEAQ, per germline. The CDR3 sequence: CASSPTGGPAGELFF. CDR3 DNA sequence: TGTGCCAGCAGCCCGACGGGGGGGCCCGCCGGGGAGCTGTTTTTT.

The CDR3 region has the DNA TGCAGTGCTAGTTTGGCGGAACGTTACGAGCAGTACTTC. Amino acid sequence: CSASLAERYEQYF. The gene calls are TRBV20-1 and TRBJ2-7; D gene uncertain. The CDR3 consists of 13 residues. V was shortened by 3 bases and J by 4 bases, with 13 bases between the two germline ends. Germline lookup yields CDR1 DFQATT and CDR2 SNEGSKA (reference sequence).

This clone appeared a single time. V usage is TRBV11-2 and J usage is TRBJ2-2; 7 bases agree with TRBD1. CDR3 length equals 16 residues. V shed 5 bases and J 6 bases; nucleotides not matched to a gene: 12. Per the germline V gene, CDR1 is SGHAT and CDR2 is FQNNGV. The DNA for the CDR3 is TGTGCCAGCAGCCGCCAGACAGGGATGATAGCCGGGGAGCTGTTTTTT. This codes for CASSRQTGMIAGELFF.

V gene TRBV7-3 combines with J gene TRBJ2-2; D not resolved. The CDR3 has 14 residues. V shed 2 bases and J shed 5 bases, with 9 bases lying between them. The germline gives CDR1 SGHTA, CDR2 FQGTGA. CDR3 sequence (DNA): TGTGCCAGCAGCTTAGGTTCTAATACCGGGGAGCTGTTTTTT. It is translated as CASSLGSNTGELFF.

V is TRBV9 and J is TRBJ2-5; maybe TRBD1 (6 bases). Germline-derived CDR1 and CDR2 are SGDLS and YYNGEE. The CDR3 is 15 residues long. Trimming pared 0 bases from V and 7 bases from J, leaving 16 bases between. The CDR3 loop reads CASSVEGQGKATQYF. The DNA of the CDR3 is TGTGCCAGCAGCGTAGAGGGTCAGGGGAAGGCGACCCAGTACTTC.

This clone showed up just once. V and J are TRBV19 and TRBJ1-5; 7 positions agree with TRBD1. V was pared by 5 bases and J by 4 bases, with 8 bases of the junction left unmatched. Germline V gene lookup returns CDR1 LNHDA and CDR2 SQIVND (reference sequence). CDR3 length equals 15 residues. The CDR3 DNA follows: TGTGCCAGTAGTCGAGGCCGGGACAGAAATCAGCCCCAGCATTTT. This translates into CASSRGRDRNQPQHF.

The gene calls are TRBV19 and TRBJ2-7, with 9 bases fitting TRBD2. This CDR3 is 15 amino acids long. The germline V gene has CDR1 LNHDA and CDR2 SQIVND (reference sequence). V lost 8 bases, J lost 3 bases, and 11 bases stayed unmatched. CDR3 region: CASSSWVAGDYEQYF. DNA for the CDR3: TGTGCCAGTTCTTCTTGGGTAGCGGGAGACTACGAGCAGTACTTC.

The chain is built from TRBV6-5 and TRBJ2-2; TRBD1 aligns across 9 bases. The CDR3 loop spans 15 amino acids. Per germline, CDR1 MNHEY and CDR2 SVGAGI. V lost 6 bases to trimming and J lost 5 bases; unmatched junction nucleotides: 7. The DNA of the CDR3 is TGTGCCAGCAGCCCGACAGGGGGGGGGACCGGGGAGCTGTTTTTT. Amino acids: CASSPTGGGTGELFF.

The chain has TRBV9 and TRBJ2-1, with 7 positions matching TRBD2. The CDR3 runs 13 residues. The ends lost 0 bases at V and 9 bases at J; junction bases unmatched: 3. Germline CDR1 reads SGDLS; CDR2 reads YYNGEE. In DNA form, the CDR3 reads TGTGCCAGCAGCGTAGGACTAGCAGGTGAGCAGTTCTTC. Its translation: CASSVGLAGEQFF. The full variable domain, its missing parts supplied by reference TRBV9 and TRBJ2-1, is DSGVTQTPKHLITATGQRVTLRCSPRSGDLSVYWYQQSLDQGLQFLIQYYNGEERAKGNILERFSAQQFPDLHSELNLSSLELGDSALYFCASSVGLAGEQFFGPGTRLTVL.

The V call is TRBV5-1, the J call TRBJ1-2; unclear D gene. The CDR3 spans 13 residues. CDR1 is SGHRS and CDR2 is YFSETQ in the germline V gene. V gave up 4 bases and J gave up 8 bases, with 15 bases separating them. The CDR3 here is CASSPARIEGYTF. DNA for the CDR3: TGCGCCAGCAGCCCTGCGCGGATCGAGGGCTACACCTTC.

The CDR3 here is CASSRMDQETQYF. In nucleotides, the CDR3 is TGTGCCAGCTCGAGGATGGACCAAGAGACCCAGTACTTC. The chain has TRBV12-3 or TRBV12-4 and TRBJ2-5; no clear D. The CDR3 has 13 residues. Trimming removed 8 bases from V and 0 bases from J, with 10 bases in between.

About this clone itself: One end of the junction is discordant with germline, which a read error may explain. The chain recombines TRBV25-1 with TRBJ1-1; tentatively, D is TRBD1 (5 bases). Germline V gene data show CDR1 as MGHDK and CDR2 as SYGVNS. The CDR3 sequence is 14 residues long. CDR3 sequence (DNA): TGTGCCAGCAGTGGGTCGACAGAGAACGCTGAAGCTTTCTTT. Translation gives CASSGSTENAEAFF.

The chain carries TRBV4-1 and TRBJ1-1, with D hard to call. This CDR3 spans 15 amino acids. The ends were cut back, 0 bases at V and 6 bases at J, with 14 bases in the middle. Germline loops: CDR1 MGHRA, CDR2 YSYEKL. The CDR3: CASSQDRGRIAEAFF. The DNA of the CDR3 is TGCGCCAGCAGCCAAGATAGAGGCCGAATAGCTGAAGCTTTCTTT.

The chain couples TRBV9 to TRBJ2-2; a weak D match, TRBD2 (5 bases). This CDR3 comprises 14 residues. V gave up 0 bases and J gave up 4 bases, with 7 bases separating them. Germline V gene sequence: CDR1 SGDLS, CDR2 YYNGEE. CDR3: CASSVVGVTGELFF. For the CDR3, the DNA is TGTGCCAGCAGCGTAGTGGGAGTCACCGGGGAGCTGTTTTTT.

This chain connects TRBV24-1 to TRBJ2-1; 10 nucleotides line up with TRBD1. Germline V lookup: CDR1 KGHDR, CDR2 SFDVKD. This CDR3 region has 16 residues. V gave up 9 bases and J gave up 9 bases; unmatched junction bases: 16. DNA of the CDR3: TGTGCCACCCAAAAACCGGGACAGGGGTTGGGCGGTGAGCAGTTCTTC. This encodes CATQKPGQGLGGEQFF.

The genes are TRBV6-6 and TRBJ2-1; D may be TRBD2 (6 bases). The V gene's germline CDR1 is MNHNY and CDR2 SVGAGI (reference sequence). The CDR3 loop spans 12 amino acids. Trimming took 7 bases from V and 4 from J, leaving 8 bases between them. CDR3 protein: CASTGLYNEQFF. In nucleotides, the CDR3 is TGTGCCAGCACGGGACTTTACAATGAGCAGTTCTTC.

This clone was recorded once. The chain is built from TRBV4-1 and TRBJ2-5; TRBD1 aligns across 9 bases. There are 17 residues in the CDR3. Germline CDR1 reads MGHRA; CDR2 reads YSYEKL. V trimming: 1 base; J trimming: 6 bases; junction bases outside the gene matches: 12. CDR3 amino acids: CASSQGAPRDRGKTQYF. CDR3 DNA: TGCGCCAGCAGCCAAGGTGCCCCGAGAGACAGGGGGAAGACCCAGTACTTC.

The chain employs TRBV11-2 and TRBJ2-1; 7 positions match TRBD1. The germline gives CDR1 SGHAT, CDR2 FQNNGV. V trimming: 4 bases; J trimming: 5 bases; junction bases outside the gene matches: 5. The CDR3 contains 14 residues. The chain's CDR3 is CASSSYTGDNEQFF. The CDR3 nucleotides read TGTGCCAGCAGCTCATATACAGGGGACAATGAGCAGTTCTTC.

This chain links TRBV19 with TRBJ2-3; TRBD2 matches 8 bases. The CDR3 runs to 15 residues. V shed 4 bases, J shed 9 bases, and the junction held 12 bases outside the gene matches. Germline CDR1 LNHDA, CDR2 SQIVND (reference sequence). In DNA, the CDR3 is TGTGCCAGTAGTACTGTCGGGGGGGCCAGTGGGACGCAGTATTTT. Its protein is CASSTVGGASGTQYF.

V is TRBV19 and J is TRBJ2-2, with 7 bases matching TRBD1. Unmatched junction bases numbered 6, after V lost 10 bases and J lost 1 base. The CDR3 extends over 14 amino acids. CDR1 and CDR2 (germline): LNHDA, SQIVND (reference sequence). In nucleotides, the CDR3 is TGTGCCACGGGACAGCGACAGAACACCGGGGAGCTGTTTTTT. This gives the protein CATGQRQNTGELFF.

The J gene is TRBJ2-2, the V gene TRBV11-2; D remains ambiguous. V lost 5 bases, J lost 4 bases, and 8 bases lay in between. Looked up from germline, CDR1 is SGHAT and CDR2 is FQNNGV. The CDR3 length is 13 residues. In nucleotides, the CDR3 is TGTGCCAGCAGCCGCGATCTCACCGGGGAGCTGTTTTTT. Its protein is CASSRDLTGELFF.

This clone was seen only once. The J gene is TRBJ1-2, the V gene TRBV30, with D maybe TRBD1 (5 bases). This CDR3 comprises 12 residues. With 5 bases removed from V and 1 base from J, the gap between germline ends came to 8 bases. Looked up from germline, CDR1 is GTSNPN and CDR2 is SVGIG (reference sequence). This CDR3 is CAWVDNNYGYTF. CDR3 in DNA: TGTGCCTGGGTGGACAATAACTATGGCTACACCTTC.